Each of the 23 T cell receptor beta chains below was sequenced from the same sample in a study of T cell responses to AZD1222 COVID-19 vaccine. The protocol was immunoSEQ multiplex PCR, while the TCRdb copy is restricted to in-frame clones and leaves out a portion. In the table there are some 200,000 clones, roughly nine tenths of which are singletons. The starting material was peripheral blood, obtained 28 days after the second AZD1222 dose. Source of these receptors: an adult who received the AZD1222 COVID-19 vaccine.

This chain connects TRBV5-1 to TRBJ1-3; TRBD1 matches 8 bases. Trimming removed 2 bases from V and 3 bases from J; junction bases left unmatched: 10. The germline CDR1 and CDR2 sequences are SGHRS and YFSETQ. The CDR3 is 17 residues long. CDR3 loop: CASSFSHGTGLGNTIYF. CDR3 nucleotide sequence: TGCGCCAGCAGCTTTTCACACGGGACAGGTCTTGGAAACACCATATATTTT.

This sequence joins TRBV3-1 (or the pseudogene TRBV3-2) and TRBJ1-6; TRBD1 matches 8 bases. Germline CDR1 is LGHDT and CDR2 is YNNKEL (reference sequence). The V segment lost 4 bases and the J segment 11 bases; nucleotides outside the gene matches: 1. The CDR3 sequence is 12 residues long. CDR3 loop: CASSRQGTPLHF. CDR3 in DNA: TGTGCCAGCAGCCGACAGGGGACACCCCTCCACTTT.

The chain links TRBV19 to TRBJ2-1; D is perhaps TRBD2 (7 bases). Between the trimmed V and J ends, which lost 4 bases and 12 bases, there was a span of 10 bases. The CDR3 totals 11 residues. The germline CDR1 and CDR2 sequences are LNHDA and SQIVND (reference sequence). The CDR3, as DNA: TGTGCCAGTAGTAGGGGAGGGGGGCAGTTCTTC. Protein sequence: CASSRGGGQFF.

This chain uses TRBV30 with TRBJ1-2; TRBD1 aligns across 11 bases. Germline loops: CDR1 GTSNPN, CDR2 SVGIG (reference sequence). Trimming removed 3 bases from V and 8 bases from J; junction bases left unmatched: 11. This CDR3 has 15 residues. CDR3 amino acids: CAWRHRDRGIRGYTF. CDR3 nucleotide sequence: TGTGCCTGGAGGCACCGGGACAGGGGGATAAGGGGCTACACCTTC.

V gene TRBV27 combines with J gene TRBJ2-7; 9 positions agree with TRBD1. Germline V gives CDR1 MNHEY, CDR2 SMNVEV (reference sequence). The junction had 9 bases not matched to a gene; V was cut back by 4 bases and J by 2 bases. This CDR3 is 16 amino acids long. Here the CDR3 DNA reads TGTGCCAGCAGTTCTCAACCGGGACAGGGACCCTACGAGCAGTACTTC. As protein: CASSSQPGQGPYEQYF.

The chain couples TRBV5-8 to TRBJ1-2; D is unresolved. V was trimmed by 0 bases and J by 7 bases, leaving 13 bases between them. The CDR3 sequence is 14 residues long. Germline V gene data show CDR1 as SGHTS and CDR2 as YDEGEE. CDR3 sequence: CASSLVSGVSGYTF. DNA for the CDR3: TGTGCCAGCAGCTTGGTTTCCGGGGTTTCTGGCTACACCTTC.

CDR3 coding DNA: TGTGCCAGCAGTCCCCTCAGAGGTGGCTACACCTTC. Translating gives CASSPLRGGYTF. The genes are TRBV2 and TRBJ1-2; D is unclear. Trimming stripped 5 bases from V and 7 bases from J, with 11 bases between. Germline assignment: CDR1 SNHLY and CDR2 FYNNEI. This CDR3 has 12 residues.

CDR3 sequence (DNA): TGTGCCAGCAGCCAAATTGGGTCATGGAACCCGGGCGGTGGCTACACCTTC. Residues: CASSQIGSWNPGGGYTF. This chain joins TRBV3-1 (or the pseudogene TRBV3-2) and TRBJ1-2, with D hard to call. The V and J ends lost 2 bases and 7 bases respectively, with 23 bases between them. CDR1 and CDR2 (germline): LGHDT, YNNKEL (reference sequence). The CDR3 is made up of 17 amino acids.

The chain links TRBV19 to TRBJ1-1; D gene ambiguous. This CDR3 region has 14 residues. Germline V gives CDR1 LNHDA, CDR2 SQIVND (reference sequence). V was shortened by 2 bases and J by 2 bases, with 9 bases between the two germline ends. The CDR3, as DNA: TGTGCCAGTAGTATATCTGCAGTCAACACTGAAGCTTTCTTT. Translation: CASSISAVNTEAFF.

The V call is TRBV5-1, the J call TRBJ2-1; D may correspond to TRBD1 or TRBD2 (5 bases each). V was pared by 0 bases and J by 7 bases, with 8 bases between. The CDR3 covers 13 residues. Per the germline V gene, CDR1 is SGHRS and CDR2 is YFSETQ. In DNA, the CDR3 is TGCGCCAGCAGCTTGGACAGGAGGAATGAGCAGTTCTTC. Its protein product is CASSLDRRNEQFF.

The CDR3 coding sequence is TGTGCCAGCAGCGTCTTTAGCGGGAGTGACAATGAGCAGTTCTTC. This codes for CASSVFSGSDNEQFF. This chain links TRBV7-9 with TRBJ2-1; the match to TRBD2 covers 9 bases. The CDR3 runs to 15 residues. The V gene end was trimmed by 5 bases and the J gene end by 5 bases; junction bases not matched to a gene: 7. Looked up from germline, CDR1 is SEHNR and CDR2 is FQNEAQ (reference sequence).

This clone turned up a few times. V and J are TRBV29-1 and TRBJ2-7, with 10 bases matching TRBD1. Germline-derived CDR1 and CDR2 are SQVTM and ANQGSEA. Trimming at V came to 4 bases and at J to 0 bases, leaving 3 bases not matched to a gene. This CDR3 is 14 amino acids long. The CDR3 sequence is CSVVGQGSSYEQYF. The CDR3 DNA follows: TGCAGCGTTGTGGGACAGGGGTCCTCCTACGAGCAGTACTTC.

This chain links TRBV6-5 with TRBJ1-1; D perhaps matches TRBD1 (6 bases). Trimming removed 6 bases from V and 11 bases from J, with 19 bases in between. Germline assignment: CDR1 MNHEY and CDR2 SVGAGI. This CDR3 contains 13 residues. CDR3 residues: CASRGDTGVSAFF. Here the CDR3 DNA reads TGTGCCAGCAGGGGGGACACGGGAGTTAGTGCTTTCTTT.

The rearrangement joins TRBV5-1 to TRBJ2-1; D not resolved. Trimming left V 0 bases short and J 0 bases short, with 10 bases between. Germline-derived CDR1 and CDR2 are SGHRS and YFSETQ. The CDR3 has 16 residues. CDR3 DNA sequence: TGCGCCAGCAGCTTGGAGGCCCAGAGCTCCTACAATGAGCAGTTCTTC. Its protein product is CASSLEAQSSYNEQFF.

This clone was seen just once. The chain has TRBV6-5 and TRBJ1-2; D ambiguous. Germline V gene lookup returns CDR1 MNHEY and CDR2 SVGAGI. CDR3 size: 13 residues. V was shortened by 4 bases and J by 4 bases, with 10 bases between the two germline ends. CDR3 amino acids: CASSFFAAYGYTF. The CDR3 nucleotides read TGTGCCAGCAGTTTTTTCGCGGCCTATGGCTACACCTTC.

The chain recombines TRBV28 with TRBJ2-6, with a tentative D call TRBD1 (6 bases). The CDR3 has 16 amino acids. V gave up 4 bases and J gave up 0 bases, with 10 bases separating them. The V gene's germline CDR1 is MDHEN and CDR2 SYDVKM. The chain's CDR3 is CASSWDKVSGANVLTF. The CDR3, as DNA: TGTGCCAGCAGTTGGGACAAGGTCTCTGGGGCCAACGTCCTGACTTTC.

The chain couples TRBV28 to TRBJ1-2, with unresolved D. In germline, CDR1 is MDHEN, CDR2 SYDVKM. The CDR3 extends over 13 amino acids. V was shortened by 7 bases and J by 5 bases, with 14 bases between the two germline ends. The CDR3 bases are TGTGCCAGCACCTTGGGGTACAGATATGGCTACACCTTC. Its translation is CASTLGYRYGYTF.

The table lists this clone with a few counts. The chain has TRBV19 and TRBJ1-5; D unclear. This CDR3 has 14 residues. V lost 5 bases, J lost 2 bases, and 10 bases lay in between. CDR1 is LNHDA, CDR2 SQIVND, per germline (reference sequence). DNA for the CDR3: TGTGCCAGTAGTGGATTCAGTGGCAATCAGCCCCAGCATTTT. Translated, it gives CASSGFSGNQPQHF.

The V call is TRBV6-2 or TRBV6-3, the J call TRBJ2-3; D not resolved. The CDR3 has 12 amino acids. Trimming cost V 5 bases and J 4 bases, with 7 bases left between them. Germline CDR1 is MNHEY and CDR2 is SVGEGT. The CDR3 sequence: CASSQTPDTQYF. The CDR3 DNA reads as TGTGCCAGCAGTCAGACTCCAGATACGCAGTATTTT.

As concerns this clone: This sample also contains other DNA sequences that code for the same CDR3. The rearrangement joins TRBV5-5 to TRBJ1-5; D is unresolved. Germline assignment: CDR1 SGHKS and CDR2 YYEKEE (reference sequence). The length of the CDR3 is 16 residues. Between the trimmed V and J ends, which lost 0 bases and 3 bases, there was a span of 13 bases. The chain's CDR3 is CASSLGSSGFNQPQHF. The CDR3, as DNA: TGTGCCAGCAGCTTGGGGTCTTCAGGATTCAATCAGCCCCAGCATTTT.

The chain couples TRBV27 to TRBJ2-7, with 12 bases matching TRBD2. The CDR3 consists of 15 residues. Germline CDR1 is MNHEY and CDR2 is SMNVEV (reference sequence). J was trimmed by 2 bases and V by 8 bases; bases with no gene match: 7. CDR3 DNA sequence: TGTGCCAGCTCTCCTAGCGGGAGGGCCACCTACGAGCAGTACTTC. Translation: CASSPSGRATYEQYF.

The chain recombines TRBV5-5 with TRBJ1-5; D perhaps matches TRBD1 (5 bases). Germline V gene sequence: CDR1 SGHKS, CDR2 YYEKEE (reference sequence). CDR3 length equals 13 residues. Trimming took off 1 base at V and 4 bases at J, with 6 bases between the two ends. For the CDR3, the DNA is TGTGCCAGCAGCTTGCAGGGAAATCAGCCCCAGCATTTT. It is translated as CASSLQGNQPQHF. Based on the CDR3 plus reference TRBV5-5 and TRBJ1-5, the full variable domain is DAGVTQSPTHLIKTRGQQVTLRCSPISGHKSVSWYQQVLGQGPQFIFQYYEKEERGRGNFPDRFSARQFPNYSSELNVNALLLGDSALYLCASSLQGNQPQHFGDGTRLSIL.

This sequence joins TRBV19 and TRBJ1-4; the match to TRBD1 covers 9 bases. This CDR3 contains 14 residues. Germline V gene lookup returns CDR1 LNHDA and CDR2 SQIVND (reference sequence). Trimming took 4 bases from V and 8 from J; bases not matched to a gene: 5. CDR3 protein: CASSTGTGFEKLFF. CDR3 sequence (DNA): TGTGCCAGTAGTACGGGGACAGGGTTCGAAAAACTGTTTTTT.